This T cell receptor beta chain was captured in a study of T cell responses to AZD1222 COVID-19 vaccine. Points from the study as a whole: The donors showed a predominance of white British ancestry and of females, with possible underestimation of clonal diversity.

In regard to this clone: Its antigen is undetermined.

Measured with immunoSEQ multiplex PCR; TCRdb has only the in-frame clones, and not every one. In the table there are about 150,000 clones, about 93% of which are singletons. CDR3 length: 16 amino acids. V was pared by 0 bases and J by 0 bases, with 11 bases between. Germline values: CDR1 LGHDT, CDR2 YNNKEL (reference sequence). The clonotype comes from an adult in good health. The V and J genes are TRBV3-1 (or the pseudogene TRBV3-2) and TRBJ1-1; D is undetermined. The sample consisted of peripheral blood, taken on day 0 of AZD1222 vaccination. The CDR3 nucleotides read TGTGCCAGCAGCCAAGATACCCCGTTGATGAACACTGAAGCTTTCTTT. Its protein product is CASSQDTPLMNTEAFF.